The rows below give T cell receptor beta chains drawn from one sample of a study of blood T cell repertoires in COVID-19. Repertoires were generated with immunoSEQ multiplex PCR, while TCRdb's copy carries only in-frame clones and drops some. Of 350,000 to 450,000 clones in the sample, 80% to 90% were seen once. What was sequenced was PBMCs or T cells enriched from blood (not recorded which). Receptor source: a man under 40 who had recovered from COVID-19. Each CDR3 is given with its conserved first and last residue.

17,TRBV7-9,CASSYLGLAGSYNEQFF
15,TRBV7-2,CASSLELGMGDTQYF
17,TRBV5-1,CASRSGTGGRSSYEQYF
14,TRBV10-2,CASTVTSFTDTQYF
14,TRBV12-5,CASGFPTGADEQFF
16,TRBV28,CASKQGGANINSPLHF
13,TRBV9,CASSVGTGGGYTF
14,TRBV6-5,CATSGGLGANVLTF
12,TRBV19,CASSTQGNTIYF
12,TRBV5-1,CASSLVSNEQYF
14,TRBV10-2,CASSLLTGYNEQFF
12,TRBV10-1,CASKQGDYGYTF
13,TRBV18,CASSPSIDSGPTF
15,TRBV28,CASSPHSGAGNEQFF
14,TRBV30,CAWNPYSSYNEQFF
15,TRBV7-9,CASSFGTGSNQPQHF
15,TRBV27,CASRPGQGFVETQYF